Described below is a single T cell receptor beta chain sequence and its context. The antigen remains undetermined. V was cut by 0 bases and J by 9 bases, with 14 bases left in between. The germline gives CDR1 GTSNPN, CDR2 SVGIG (reference sequence). The CDR3 is made up of 13 amino acids. This record belongs to a study of cytomegalovirus exposure and HLA in healthy donors. Overall study: The 95 to 150 validation repertoires were produced on the same platform as the 650 or so repertoires of the first cohort. This was reported in a later analysis. Regarding the study as a whole: In the 120 validation repertoires, about 94% of cluster scores exceeded 0, per a later analysis. Researchers reported that a few CMV-associated chains were confirmed in vitro as CMV antigen-specific. Across donors, most TCRs were seen rarely, yet some public ones were widespread.

TCRdb's copy holds only in-frame clones and misses some; the assay was immunoSEQ multiplex PCR. The sample contains approximately 80,000 clones, 80% to 95% of which appear only once. The TCR sequence derives from a woman aged 25 to 39 in good health and CMV-seronegative. Material: PBMCs. The V call is TRBV30, the J call TRBJ1-2, with D hard to call. The CDR3 protein is CAWSVAGIGRYTF. The CDR3, as DNA: TGTGCCTGGAGTGTTGCGGGAATAGGTCGCTACACCTTC.